This entry lists 8 T cell receptor beta chains sequenced from one sample in a study of T cell clonality in common variable immunodeficiency. TCRdb's table, derived via immunoSEQ multiplex PCR, lists solely in-frame clones and lacks some. The sample holds 40,000 to 50,000 clones, and no clone turns up only once. Sequenced: peripheral blood mononuclear cells. The receptors were gathered from a person between 18 and 75 years old in good health.

This clone was detected ten times or more. CDR3 bases read: TGCGCCAGCAGCAGGGACAGCAGCTCCTACGAG. Protein sequence: CASSRDSSSYE. From start to end, the CDR3 is CASSRDSSSYEQYF. The chain links TRBV5-1 to TRBJ2-7, with TRBD1 matching 7 bases. The observed sequence ends 3 residues before the CDR3 terminus, with the missing tail filled in from the germline J gene. V was pared by 4 bases and J by 0 bases, with 4 bases of the junction left unmatched. The CDR3 is made up of 14 amino acids. CDR1 is SGHRS and CDR2 is YFSETQ in the germline V gene.

This clone was detected ten times or more. The CDR3 end is not reached by the read, which stops 3 residues before it; the germline J gene fills it in. The V gene is TRBV12-5, the J gene TRBJ1-3; 8 positions match TRBD1. Germline V CDR1 and CDR2: LGHNT, FRNRAP. The J segment lost 0 bases and the V segment lost 0 bases, leaving 7 bases of the junction unmatched. The CDR3 loop spans 18 amino acids. CDR3 loop: CASGLVVTGGPSGNTIYF. The covered CDR3 bases are TGTGCTAGTGGTTTGGTCGTCACAGGGGGACCCTCTGGAAACACC.

In this sample, this clone turned up many times. The CDR3 end falls 3 residues outside the read, so it is completed with the germline J gene. The chain has TRBV5-1 and TRBJ1-2, with D perhaps TRBD1 (6 bases). The CDR3 extends over 13 amino acids. Germline V gene lookup returns CDR1 SGHRS and CDR2 YFSETQ. The CDR3 region is CASSSLDSEGYTF. The sequenced CDR3 bases are TGCGCCAGCAGCTCTCTGGACAGTGAGGGC.

Only a few counts were recorded for this clone. The sequence runs out 3 residues before the end of the CDR3; the remainder is reconstructed from the germline J gene. This chain joins TRBV11-1 and TRBJ2-2; 8 nucleotides agree with TRBD2. Germline V gene data show CDR1 as SGHAT and CDR2 as FQDESV (reference sequence). The CDR3 contains 15 residues. The J segment lost 6 bases and the V segment lost 6 bases, leaving 9 bases of the junction unmatched. The sequenced CDR3 bases are TGTGCCAGCAGACACGGGGGGGGTGGTGCCGGGGAG. Protein sequence: CASRHGGGGAGE. The entire CDR3 is CASRHGGGGAGELFF.

This clone was counted many times. The read is 3 residues too short to cover the CDR3 end, so that end is filled in from the germline J gene. The chain recombines TRBV20-1 with TRBJ1-1; 8 bases match TRBD1. The CDR3 length is 15 residues. Germline-derived CDR1 and CDR2 are DFQATT and SNEGSKA (reference sequence). V lost 0 bases and J lost 1; bases outside the gene matches: 4. The CDR3 sequence: CSARDAGTGNTEAFF. The part of the CDR3 DNA that was read is TGCAGTGCTAGAGACGCAGGGACAGGGAACACTGAA.

This clone has a count of ten or more. The read ends 3 residues early relative to the CDR3; the germline J gene fills the gap. The V and J genes are TRBV4-2 and TRBJ2-7, with TRBD2 as a possible D gene (6 bases). Trimming cost V 3 bases and J 0 bases, with 15 bases left between them. This CDR3 has 16 residues. The germline V gene encodes CDR1 LGHNA and CDR2 YNFKEQ. CDR3 bases read: TGTGCCAGCAGCCACCCCTCGGGGGACCCCTCCTACGAG. Translating it yields CASSHPSGDPSYE. The whole CDR3 sequence is CASSHPSGDPSYEQYF.

This clone was seen ten or more times. The CDR3 DNA, read in part, is TGCGCCAGCAGCTCTCCTAGCGGGGTGAACACCGGGGAG. This gives the protein CASSSPSGVNTGE. The whole CDR3 protein is CASSSPSGVNTGELFF. The V and J genes are TRBV5-1 and TRBJ2-2, with 9 positions matching TRBD2. The read terminates 3 residues before the CDR3 end, so the remaining end is supplied by the germline J gene. Per the germline V gene, CDR1 is SGHRS and CDR2 is YFSETQ. With V trimmed by 3 bases and J by 1 base, 4 bases remained unmatched. The CDR3 covers 16 residues.

Comment on this clone: Read sequence stops 3 residues before the CDR3 end, and the germline J gene provides the missing end. This rearrangement joins TRBV5-1 to TRBJ2-7; no reliable D call. The germline CDR1 and CDR2 sequences are SGHRS and YFSETQ. The CDR3 spans 14 residues. Trimming took off 4 bases at V and 2 bases at J, with 13 bases between the two ends. The CDR3 here is CASSNYGGTYEQYF. Incomplete CDR3 DNA: TGCGCCAGCAGCAATTACGGCGGTACCTACGAG.